This TCR beta chain was sequenced for a study of T cells in Graves' hyperthyroidism and ophthalmopathy. This clonotype was detected a few times. Its antigen remains unknown. Trimming removed 2 bases from V and 2 bases from J, with 6 bases in between. From germline, CDR1 is MNHEY and CDR2 SVGAGI. This CDR3 is 13 amino acids long. With duration under 3 months, ophthalmopathy was active: Clinical Activity Score at least 3, NOSPECS at least 4. Pregnant or lactating patients were excluded, as were those with uncontrolled infection or other autoimmune disease. Whole-study findings and limits: Before onset, by a median of around six months, the model predicted ophthalmopathy. Most thyroid clonotypes that were expanded above 0.001 also turned up in blood.

RNA transcripts were the template for amplifying TCR beta CDR3 regions. The TCR CDR3 first-round RT-PCR relied on the HTBI primer set. TCRdb fed the multiplex PCR reads into MiXCR, producing one record per CDR3 protein. The sample carries hundreds of thousands of distinct CDR3 sequences, roughly 20% recorded once. The chain links TRBV6-5 to TRBJ1-1; no definite D call. Sequencing was carried out using blood. The sequence derives from a man aged 25-45 years with Graves' ophthalmopathy. The CDR3 DNA is TGTGCCAGCAGTTACAAGGGAAACACTGAAGCTTTCTTT. It is translated as CASSYKGNTEAFF.